This T cell receptor (beta chain) is drawn from a study of T cells in Graves' hyperthyroidism and ophthalmopathy. Study details: At initial diagnosis, before any treatment had begun, peripheral blood was obtained.

This CDR3 region has 14 residues. V gave up 6 bases and J gave up 4 bases, with 15 bases separating them. Amplified regions were TCR beta CDR3 sequences from RNA transcripts. The HTBI primer set served for first-round RT-PCR of the TCR CDR3. TCRdb reprocessed the multiplex PCR reads via MiXCR and lists one record per CDR3 protein. The sample has 350,000 or so distinct CDR3 sequences; over 15% are singletons. This clonotype was seen ten or more times. The chain employs TRBV12-3 or TRBV12-4 and TRBJ1-1, with D unclear. This clonotype was sampled from a woman aged 40 to 50 with Graves' ophthalmopathy. The sequencing sample was made of blood. CDR3 region: CASSPLRKFTEAFF. CDR3 DNA sequence: TGTGCCAGCAGCCCCCTCAGGAAGTTCACTGAAGCTTTCTTT.